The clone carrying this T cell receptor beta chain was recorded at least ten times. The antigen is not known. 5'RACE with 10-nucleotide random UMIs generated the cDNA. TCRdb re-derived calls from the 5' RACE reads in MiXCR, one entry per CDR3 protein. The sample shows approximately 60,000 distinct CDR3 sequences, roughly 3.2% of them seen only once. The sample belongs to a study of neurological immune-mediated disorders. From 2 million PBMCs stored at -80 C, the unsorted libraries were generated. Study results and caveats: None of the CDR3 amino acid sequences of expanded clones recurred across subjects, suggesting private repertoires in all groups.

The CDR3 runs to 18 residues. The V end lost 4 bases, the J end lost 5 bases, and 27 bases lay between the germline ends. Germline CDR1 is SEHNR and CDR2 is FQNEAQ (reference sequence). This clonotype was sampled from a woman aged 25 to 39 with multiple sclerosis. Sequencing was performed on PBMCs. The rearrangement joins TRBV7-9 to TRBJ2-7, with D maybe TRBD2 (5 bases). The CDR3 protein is CASSSPPGSGSLYHEQYF. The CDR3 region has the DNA TGTGCCAGCAGCTCCCCTCCCGGGTCGGGATCGTTGTACCACGAGCAGTACTTC.